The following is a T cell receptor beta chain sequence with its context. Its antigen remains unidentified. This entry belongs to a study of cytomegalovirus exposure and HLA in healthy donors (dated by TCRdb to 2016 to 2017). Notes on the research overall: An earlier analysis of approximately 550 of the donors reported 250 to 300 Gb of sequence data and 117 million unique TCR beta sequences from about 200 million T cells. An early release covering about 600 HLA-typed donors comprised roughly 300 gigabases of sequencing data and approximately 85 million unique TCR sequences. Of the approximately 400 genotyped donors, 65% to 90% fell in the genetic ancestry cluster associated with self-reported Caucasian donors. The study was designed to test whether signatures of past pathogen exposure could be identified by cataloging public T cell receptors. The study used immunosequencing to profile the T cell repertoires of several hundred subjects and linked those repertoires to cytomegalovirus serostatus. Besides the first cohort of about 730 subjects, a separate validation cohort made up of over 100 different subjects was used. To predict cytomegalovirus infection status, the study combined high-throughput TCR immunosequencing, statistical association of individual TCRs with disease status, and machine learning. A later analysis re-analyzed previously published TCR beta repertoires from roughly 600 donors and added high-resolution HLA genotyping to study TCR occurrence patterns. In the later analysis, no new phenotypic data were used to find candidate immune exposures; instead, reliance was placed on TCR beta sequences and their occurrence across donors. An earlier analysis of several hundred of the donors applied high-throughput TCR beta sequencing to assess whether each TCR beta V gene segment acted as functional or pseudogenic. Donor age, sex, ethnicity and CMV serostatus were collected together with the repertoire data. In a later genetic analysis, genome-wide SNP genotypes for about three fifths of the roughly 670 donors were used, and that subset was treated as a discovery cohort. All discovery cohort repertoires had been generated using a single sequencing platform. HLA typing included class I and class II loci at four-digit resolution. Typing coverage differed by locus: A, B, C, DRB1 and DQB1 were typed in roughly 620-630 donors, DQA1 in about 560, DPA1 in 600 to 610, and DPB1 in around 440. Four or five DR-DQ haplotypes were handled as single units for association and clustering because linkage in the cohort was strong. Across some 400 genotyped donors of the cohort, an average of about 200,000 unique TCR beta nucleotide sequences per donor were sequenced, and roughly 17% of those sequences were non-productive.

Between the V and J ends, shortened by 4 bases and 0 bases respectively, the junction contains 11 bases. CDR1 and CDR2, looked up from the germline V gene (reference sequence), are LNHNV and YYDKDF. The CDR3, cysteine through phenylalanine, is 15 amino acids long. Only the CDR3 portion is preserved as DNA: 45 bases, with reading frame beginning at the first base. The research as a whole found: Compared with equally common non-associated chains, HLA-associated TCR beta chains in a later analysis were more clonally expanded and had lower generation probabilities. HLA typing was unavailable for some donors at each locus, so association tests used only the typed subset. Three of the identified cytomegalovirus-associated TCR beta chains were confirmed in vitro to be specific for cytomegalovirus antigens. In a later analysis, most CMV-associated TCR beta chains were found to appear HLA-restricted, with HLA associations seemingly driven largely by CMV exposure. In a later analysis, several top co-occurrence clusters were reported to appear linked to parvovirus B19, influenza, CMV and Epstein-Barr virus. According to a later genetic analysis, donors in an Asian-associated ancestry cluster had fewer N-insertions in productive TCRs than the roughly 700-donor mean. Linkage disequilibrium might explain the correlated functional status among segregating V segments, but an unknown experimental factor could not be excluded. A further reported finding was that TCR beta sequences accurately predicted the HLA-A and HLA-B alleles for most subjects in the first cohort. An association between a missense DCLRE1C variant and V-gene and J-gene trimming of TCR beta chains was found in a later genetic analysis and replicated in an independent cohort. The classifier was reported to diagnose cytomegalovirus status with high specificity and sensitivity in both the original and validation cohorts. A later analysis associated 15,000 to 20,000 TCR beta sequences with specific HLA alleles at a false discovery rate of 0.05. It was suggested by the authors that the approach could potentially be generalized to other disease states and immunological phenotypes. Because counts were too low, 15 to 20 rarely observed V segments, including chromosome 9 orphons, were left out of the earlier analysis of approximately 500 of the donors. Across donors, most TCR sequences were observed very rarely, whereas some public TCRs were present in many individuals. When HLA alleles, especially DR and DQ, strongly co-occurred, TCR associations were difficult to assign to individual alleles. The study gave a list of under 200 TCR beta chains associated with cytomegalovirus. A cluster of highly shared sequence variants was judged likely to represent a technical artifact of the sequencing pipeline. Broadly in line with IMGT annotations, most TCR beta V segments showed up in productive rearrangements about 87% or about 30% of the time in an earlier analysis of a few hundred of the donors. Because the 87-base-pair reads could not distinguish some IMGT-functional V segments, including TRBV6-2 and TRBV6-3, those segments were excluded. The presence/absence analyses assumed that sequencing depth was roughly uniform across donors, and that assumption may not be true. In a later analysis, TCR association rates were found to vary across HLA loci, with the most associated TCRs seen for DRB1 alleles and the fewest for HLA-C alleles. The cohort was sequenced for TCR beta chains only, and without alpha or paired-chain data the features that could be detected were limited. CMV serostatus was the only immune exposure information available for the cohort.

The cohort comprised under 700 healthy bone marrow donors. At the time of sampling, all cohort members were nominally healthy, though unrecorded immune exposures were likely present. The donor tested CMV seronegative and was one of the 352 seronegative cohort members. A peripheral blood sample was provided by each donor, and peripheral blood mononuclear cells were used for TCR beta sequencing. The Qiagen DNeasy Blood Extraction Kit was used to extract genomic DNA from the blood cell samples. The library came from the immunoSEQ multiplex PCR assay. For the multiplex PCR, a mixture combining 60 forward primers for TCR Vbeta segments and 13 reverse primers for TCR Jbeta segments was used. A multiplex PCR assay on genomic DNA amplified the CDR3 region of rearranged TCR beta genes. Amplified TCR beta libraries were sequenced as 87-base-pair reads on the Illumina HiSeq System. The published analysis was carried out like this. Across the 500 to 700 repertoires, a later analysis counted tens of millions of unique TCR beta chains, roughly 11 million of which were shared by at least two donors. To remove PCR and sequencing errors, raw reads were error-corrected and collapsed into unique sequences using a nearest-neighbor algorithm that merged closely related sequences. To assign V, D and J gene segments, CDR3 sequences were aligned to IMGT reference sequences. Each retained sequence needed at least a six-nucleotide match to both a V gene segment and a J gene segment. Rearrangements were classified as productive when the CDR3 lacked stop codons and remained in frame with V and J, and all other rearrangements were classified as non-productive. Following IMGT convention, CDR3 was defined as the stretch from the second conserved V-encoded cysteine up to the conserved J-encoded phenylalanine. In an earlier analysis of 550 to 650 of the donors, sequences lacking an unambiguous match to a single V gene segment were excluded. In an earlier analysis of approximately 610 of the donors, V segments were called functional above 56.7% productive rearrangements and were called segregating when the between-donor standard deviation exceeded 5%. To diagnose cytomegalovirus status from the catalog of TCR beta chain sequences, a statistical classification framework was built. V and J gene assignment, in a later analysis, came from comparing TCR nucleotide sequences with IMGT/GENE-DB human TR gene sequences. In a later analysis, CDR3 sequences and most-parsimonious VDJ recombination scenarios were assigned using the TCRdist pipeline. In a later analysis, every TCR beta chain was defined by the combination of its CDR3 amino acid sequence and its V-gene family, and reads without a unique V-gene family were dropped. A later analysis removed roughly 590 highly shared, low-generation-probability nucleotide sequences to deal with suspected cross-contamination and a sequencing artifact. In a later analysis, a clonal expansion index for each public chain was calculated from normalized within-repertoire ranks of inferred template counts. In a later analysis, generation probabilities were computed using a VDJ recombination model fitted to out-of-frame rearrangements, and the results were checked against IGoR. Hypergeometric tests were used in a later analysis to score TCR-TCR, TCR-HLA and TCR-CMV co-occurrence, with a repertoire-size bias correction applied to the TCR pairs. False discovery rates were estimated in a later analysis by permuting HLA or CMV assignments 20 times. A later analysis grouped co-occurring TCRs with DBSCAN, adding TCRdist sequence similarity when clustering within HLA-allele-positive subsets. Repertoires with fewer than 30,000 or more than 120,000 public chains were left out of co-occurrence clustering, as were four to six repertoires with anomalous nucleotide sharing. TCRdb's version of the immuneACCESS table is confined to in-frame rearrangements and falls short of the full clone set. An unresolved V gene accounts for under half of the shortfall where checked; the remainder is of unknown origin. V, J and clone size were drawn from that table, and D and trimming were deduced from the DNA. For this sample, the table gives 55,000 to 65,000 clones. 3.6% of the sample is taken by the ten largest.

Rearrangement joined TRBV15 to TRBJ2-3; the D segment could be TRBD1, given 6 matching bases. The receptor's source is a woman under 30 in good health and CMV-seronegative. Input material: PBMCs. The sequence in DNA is TGTGCCACCAGCATGTTAGGGGGAAGCACAGATACGCAGTATTTT. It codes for CATSMLGGSTDTQYF.